Below, 13 T cell receptor beta chains from the same sample are listed, as sequenced in a study of blood T cell repertoires in COVID-19. The data were produced by immunoSEQ multiplex PCR, yet TCRdb's version contains in-frame clones alone and is incomplete. The sample has 150,000 to 250,000 clones; around 90% are singletons. Sequenced material: PBMCs or T cells enriched from blood (not recorded which). These receptors were obtained from a woman in her 30s who had recovered from COVID-19.

This clone was counted a single time. V usage is TRBV18 and J usage is TRBJ1-1; 7 nucleotides match TRBD1. The germline gives CDR1 KGHSH, CDR2 LQKENI. CDR3 length: 15 residues. V trimming: 1 base; J trimming: 3 bases; junction bases outside the gene matches: 5. The CDR3, as DNA: TGTGCCAGCTCACCACTCGGCCAGGGGGACACTGAAGCTTTCTTT. It yields the protein CASSPLGQGDTEAFF.

The J gene is TRBJ2-3, the V gene TRBV11-2; 7 nucleotides line up with TRBD2. This CDR3 has 17 amino acids. V lost 5 bases and J lost 1; bases outside the gene matches: 12. In germline, CDR1 is SGHAT, CDR2 FQNNGV. CDR3 protein: CASSIRIGAGGTDTQYF. The CDR3 nucleotides read TGTGCCAGCAGCATAAGGATCGGGGCGGGGGGCACAGATACGCAGTATTTT.

The V gene is TRBV6-1, the J gene TRBJ2-1; 10 bases are shared with TRBD1. There are 15 residues in the CDR3. Germline V gene data show CDR1 as MNHNS and CDR2 as SASEGT. J was trimmed by 3 bases and V by 1 base; bases with no gene match: 0. The CDR3 DNA reads as TGTGCCAGCAGTGAAGGGACAGGGGGCTACAATGAGCAGTTCTTC. Residues: CASSEGTGGYNEQFF.

The chain employs TRBV13 and TRBJ1-2; possible D gene TRBD1, 6 bases. This CDR3 spans 15 amino acids. The V gene's germline CDR1 is PRHDT and CDR2 FYEKMQ (reference sequence). V shed 0 bases and J shed 7 bases, with 15 bases lying between them. The CDR3 loop is CASSLGRTDIRGYTF. The CDR3 bases are TGTGCCAGCAGCTTAGGCAGGACAGACATTCGTGGCTACACCTTC.

The rearrangement uses TRBV11-2 and TRBJ2-5, with 8 bases that match TRBD2. This CDR3 comprises 14 residues. The trim removed 6 bases at V and 7 bases at J, leaving 10 bases unmatched. CDR1 is SGHAT and CDR2 is FQNNGV in the germline V gene. DNA of the CDR3: TGTGCCAGCAGGCGCCTAGCGGGTCAGGGGACCCAGTACTTC. Translated: CASRRLAGQGTQYF.

The chain couples TRBV30 to TRBJ2-1; 9 bases align to TRBD2. Trimming took 4 bases from V and 3 from J; bases not matched to a gene: 7. The CDR3 runs 15 residues. CDR1 and CDR2 (germline): GTSNPN, SVGIG (reference sequence). CDR3 in amino acids: CAWTIAGAVYNEQFF. Here the CDR3 DNA reads TGTGCCTGGACCATAGCGGGAGCGGTCTACAATGAGCAGTTCTTC.

V and J are TRBV5-1 and TRBJ1-5, with 7 bases identical to TRBD1. The germline V gene encodes CDR1 SGHRS and CDR2 YFSETQ. Trimming at V came to 4 bases and at J to 4 bases, leaving 5 bases not matched to a gene. This CDR3 region has 14 residues. The DNA for the CDR3 is TGCGCCAGCAGCCCGGGACAGACGAATCAGCCCCAGCATTTT. The encoded protein is CASSPGQTNQPQHF.

This sequence joins TRBV18 and TRBJ2-3; D unclear. V was shortened by 0 bases and J by 1 base, with 11 bases between the two germline ends. The length of the CDR3 is 16 residues. CDR1 KGHSH and CDR2 LQKENI come from the germline V gene. CDR3 region: CASSPPAATGTDTQYF. The CDR3 DNA follows: TGTGCCAGCTCACCACCGGCGGCCACTGGCACAGATACGCAGTATTTT.

This sequence joins TRBV7-3 and TRBJ2-2, with 8 bases identical to TRBD1. The V segment lost 5 bases and the J segment 6 bases; nucleotides outside the gene matches: 5. The CDR3 runs 14 residues. Germline V gives CDR1 SGHTA, CDR2 FQGTGA. This chain's CDR3 is CASSLNRGSGELFF. The CDR3 coding sequence is TGTGCCAGCAGCCTGAACAGGGGGTCCGGGGAGCTGTTTTTT. The variable domain in full, completed from reference TRBV7-3 and TRBJ2-2, reads GAGVSQTPSNKVTEKGKYVELRCDPISGHTALYWYRQSLGQGPEFLIYFQGTGAADDSGLPNDRFFAVRPEGSVSTLKIQRTERGDSAVYLCASSLNRGSGELFFGEGSRLTVL.

For the CDR3, the DNA is TGTGCCAGCAGTTCGGGACAGGGCTATGGCTACACCTTC. It codes for CASSSGQGYGYTF. The gene calls are TRBV28 and TRBJ1-2, with 9 bases identical to TRBD1. This CDR3 region has 13 residues. Trimming took 4 bases from V and 4 from J; bases not matched to a gene: 1. Looked up from germline, CDR1 is MDHEN and CDR2 is SYDVKM.

This clone was seen a single time. J is TRBJ1-1 and V is TRBV5-1, with D maybe TRBD1 (5 bases). The germline CDR1 and CDR2 sequences are SGHRS and YFSETQ. The CDR3 extends over 15 amino acids. Trimming pared 0 bases from V and 0 bases from J, leaving 9 bases between. DNA for the CDR3: TGCGCCAGCAGCTTGGCCCCAGGGTTGAACACTGAAGCTTTCTTT. As protein: CASSLAPGLNTEAFF.

The chain carries TRBV5-1 and TRBJ2-3; no definite D call. The CDR3 has 13 residues. Trimming left V 0 bases short and J 2 bases short, with 4 bases between. CDR1 is SGHRS, CDR2 YFSETQ, per germline. This chain's CDR3 is CASSLDITDTQYF. CDR3 nucleotide sequence: TGCGCCAGCAGCTTGGACATCACAGATACGCAGTATTTT.

This chain uses TRBV5-1 with TRBJ2-1, with 9 bases aligning to TRBD1. Germline CDR1 reads SGHRS; CDR2 reads YFSETQ. V shed 0 bases and J 10 bases; nucleotides not matched to a gene: 11. There are 16 residues in the CDR3. The CDR3, as DNA: TGCGCCAGCAGCTTGGGTCGTGGACAGGGGCTCGGGGAGCAGTTCTTC. Translating gives CASSLGRGQGLGEQFF.